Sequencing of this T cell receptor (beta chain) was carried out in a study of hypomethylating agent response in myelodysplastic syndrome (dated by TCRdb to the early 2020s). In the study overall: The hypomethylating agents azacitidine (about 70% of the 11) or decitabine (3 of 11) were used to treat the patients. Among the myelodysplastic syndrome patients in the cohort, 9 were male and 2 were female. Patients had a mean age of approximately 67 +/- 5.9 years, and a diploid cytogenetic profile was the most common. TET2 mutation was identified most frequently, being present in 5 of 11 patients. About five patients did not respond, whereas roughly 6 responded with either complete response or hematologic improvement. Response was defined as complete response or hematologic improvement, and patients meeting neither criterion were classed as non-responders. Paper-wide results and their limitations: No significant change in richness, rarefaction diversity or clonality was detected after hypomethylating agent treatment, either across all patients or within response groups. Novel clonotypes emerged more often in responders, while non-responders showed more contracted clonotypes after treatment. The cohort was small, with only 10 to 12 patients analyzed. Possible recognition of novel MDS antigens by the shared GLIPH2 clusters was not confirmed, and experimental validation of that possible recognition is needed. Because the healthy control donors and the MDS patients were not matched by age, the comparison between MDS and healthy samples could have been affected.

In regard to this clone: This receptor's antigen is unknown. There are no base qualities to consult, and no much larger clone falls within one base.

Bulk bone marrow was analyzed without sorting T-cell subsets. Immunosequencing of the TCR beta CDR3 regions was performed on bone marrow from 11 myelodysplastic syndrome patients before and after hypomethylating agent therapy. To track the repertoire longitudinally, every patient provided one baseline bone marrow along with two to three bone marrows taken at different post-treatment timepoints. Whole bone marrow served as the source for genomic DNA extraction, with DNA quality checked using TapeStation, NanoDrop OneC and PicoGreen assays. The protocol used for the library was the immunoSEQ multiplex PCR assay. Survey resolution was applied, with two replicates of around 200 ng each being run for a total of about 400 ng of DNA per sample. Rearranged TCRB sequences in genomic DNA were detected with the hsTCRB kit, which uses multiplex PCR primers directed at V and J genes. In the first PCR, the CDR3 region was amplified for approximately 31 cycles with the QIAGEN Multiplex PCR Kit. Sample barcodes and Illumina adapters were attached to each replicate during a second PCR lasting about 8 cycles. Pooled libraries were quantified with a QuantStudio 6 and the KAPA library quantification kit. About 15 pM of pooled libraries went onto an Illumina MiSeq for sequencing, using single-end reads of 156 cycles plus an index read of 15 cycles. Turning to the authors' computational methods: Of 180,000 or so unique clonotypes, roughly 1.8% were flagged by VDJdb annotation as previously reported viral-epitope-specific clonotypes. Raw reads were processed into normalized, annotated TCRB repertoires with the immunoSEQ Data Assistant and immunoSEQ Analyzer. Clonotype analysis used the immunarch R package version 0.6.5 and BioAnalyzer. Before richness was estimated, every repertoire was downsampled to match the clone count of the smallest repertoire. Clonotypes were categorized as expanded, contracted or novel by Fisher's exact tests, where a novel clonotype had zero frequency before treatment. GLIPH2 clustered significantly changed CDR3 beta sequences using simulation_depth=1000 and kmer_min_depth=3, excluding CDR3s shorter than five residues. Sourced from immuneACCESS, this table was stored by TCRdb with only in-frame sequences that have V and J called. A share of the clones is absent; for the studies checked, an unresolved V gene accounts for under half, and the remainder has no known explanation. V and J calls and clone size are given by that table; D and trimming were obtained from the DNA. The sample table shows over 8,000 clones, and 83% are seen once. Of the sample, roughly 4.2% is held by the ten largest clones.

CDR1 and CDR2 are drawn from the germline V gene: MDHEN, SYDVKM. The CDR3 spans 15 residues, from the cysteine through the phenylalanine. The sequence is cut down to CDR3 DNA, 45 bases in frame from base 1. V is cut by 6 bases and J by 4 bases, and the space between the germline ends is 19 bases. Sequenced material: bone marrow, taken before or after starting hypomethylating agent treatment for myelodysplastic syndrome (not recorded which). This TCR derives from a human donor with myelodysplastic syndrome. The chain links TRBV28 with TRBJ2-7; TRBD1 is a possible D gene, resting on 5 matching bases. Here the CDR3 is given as CASSLVGQGIYEQYF. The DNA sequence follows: TGTGCCAGCAGCCTTGTGGGGCAGGGAATATACGAGCAGTACTTC.